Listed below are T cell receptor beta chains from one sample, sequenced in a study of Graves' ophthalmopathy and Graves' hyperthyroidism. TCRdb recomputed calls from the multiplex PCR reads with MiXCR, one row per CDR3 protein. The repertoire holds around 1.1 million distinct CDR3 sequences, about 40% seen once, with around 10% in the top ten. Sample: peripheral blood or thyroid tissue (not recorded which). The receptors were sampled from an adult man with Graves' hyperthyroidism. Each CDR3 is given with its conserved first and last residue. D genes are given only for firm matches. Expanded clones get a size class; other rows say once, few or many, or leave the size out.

CDR3 protein: CSVSRPRLYGYTF
CDR3 DNA: TGCAGCGTTAGTCGCCCACGCCTCTATGGCTACACCTTC
CDR3 length: 13
D gene: NA
J gene: TRBJ1-2
clone size: few
V gene: TRBV29-1

CDR3 protein: CASSLPGQSNYGYTF
CDR3 DNA: TGTGCCAGCAGCTTACCAGGACAGAGTAACTATGGCTACACCTTC
CDR3 length: 15
D gene: NA
J gene: TRBJ1-2
clone size: many
V gene: TRBV7-9

CDR3 protein: CASSAPGQDHGYTF
CDR3 DNA: TGCGCCAGCAGTGCACCGGGACAGGACCATGGCTACACCTTC
CDR3 length: 14
D gene: TRBD1
J gene: TRBJ1-2
clone size: NA
V gene: TRBV10-2

CDR3 protein: CASSYIGDQPQHF
CDR3 DNA: TGTGCCAGCAGCTACATAGGGGATCAGCCCCAGCATTTT
CDR3 length: 13
D gene: NA
J gene: TRBJ1-5
clone size: NA
V gene: TRBV5-8

CDR3 protein: CASTFDRGTEAFF
CDR3 DNA: TGCGCCAGCACTTTTGACAGGGGAACTGAAGCTTTCTTT
CDR3 length: 13
D gene: TRBD1
J gene: TRBJ1-1
clone size: NA
V gene: TRBV5-5

CDR3 protein: CSVRPGTSGSNSYEQYF
CDR3 DNA: TGCAGCGTGAGGCCCGGGACTAGCGGGAGTAACTCCTACGAGCAGTACTTC
CDR3 length: 17
D gene: TRBD2
J gene: TRBJ2-7
clone size: NA
V gene: TRBV29-1

CDR3 protein: CASSSGTSGQRVYEQYF
CDR3 DNA: TGTGCCAGCAGTTCCGGGACTAGCGGGCAAAGAGTCTACGAGCAGTACTTC
CDR3 length: 17
D gene: TRBD2
J gene: TRBJ2-7
clone size: NA
V gene: TRBV25-1

CDR3 protein: CASTEGGLALNEQFF
CDR3 DNA: TGTGCCAGCACCGAGGGGGGACTAGCCCTCAATGAGCAGTTCTTC
CDR3 length: 15
D gene: TRBD2
J gene: TRBJ2-1
clone size: NA
V gene: TRBV7-2

CDR3 protein: CASTLGAFSGNTIYF
CDR3 DNA: TGTGCCAGCACCCTTGGGGCCTTCTCTGGAAACACCATATATTTT
CDR3 length: 15
D gene: NA
J gene: TRBJ1-3
clone size: NA
V gene: TRBV6-5

CDR3 protein: CASSPPRAGQETQYF
CDR3 DNA: TGTGCCAGCAGCCCCCCTAGGGCAGGGCAAGAGACCCAGTACTTC
CDR3 length: 15
D gene: NA
J gene: TRBJ2-5
clone size: many
V gene: TRBV7-2